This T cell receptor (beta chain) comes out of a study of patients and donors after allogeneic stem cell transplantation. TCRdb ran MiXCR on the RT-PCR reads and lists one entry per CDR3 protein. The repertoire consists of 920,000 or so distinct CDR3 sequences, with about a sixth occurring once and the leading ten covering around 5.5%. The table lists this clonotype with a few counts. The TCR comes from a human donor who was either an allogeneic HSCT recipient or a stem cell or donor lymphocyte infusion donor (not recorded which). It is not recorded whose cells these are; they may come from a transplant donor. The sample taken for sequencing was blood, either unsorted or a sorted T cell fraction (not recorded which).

Written as DNA, the CDR3 is TGCGCCAGCAGCGTTAGCGGGGAGACCGGGGAGCTGTTTTTT. Amino acid sequence: CASSVSGETGELFF. This chain links TRBV4-3 with TRBJ2-2; 8 bases are shared with TRBD2. The CDR3 has 14 residues. The ends lost 5 bases at V and 5 bases at J; junction bases unmatched: 4. The germline V gene has CDR1 LGHNA and CDR2 YSLEER.